This T cell receptor beta chain was obtained from a study of read filtering for tumor transcriptome and immune sequencing. Sampling of bone marrow took place during active disease in every patient. Molecular barcoded adaptors covering alpha/delta and beta/gamma chains were used on around 400 ng RNA. TCRdb redid the calling of the reads with MiXCR, one entry per CDR3 protein. The sample contains 35,000 to 55,000 distinct CDR3 sequences, 12% of which appear only once. Specimen: a population of CD138-negative cells sorted from bone marrow. This clonotype originated in a donor over 35 with multiple myeloma.

CDR3 protein: CASSLWFSGTGELFF. The CDR3 DNA reads as TGTGCCAGCAGTTTGTGGTTCTCTGGGACCGGGGAGCTGTTTTTT. This chain uses TRBV28 with TRBJ2-2, with no clear D. The CDR3 is 15 residues long. Trimming shortened V by 3 bases and J by 5 bases, and 13 bases separated the two germline ends. The germline CDR1 and CDR2 sequences are MDHEN and SYDVKM.